Listed below are T cell receptor beta chains from one sample, sequenced in a study of blood T cell repertoires in COVID-19. Generated by immunoSEQ multiplex PCR, the TCRdb table keeps only in-frame clones and is missing some. The sample consists of roughly 100,000 clones, about 80% of them appearing once. The sample consisted of peripheral blood. The receptor source for this set is a woman aged 60 to 75 with acute or convalescent COVID-19. Each CDR3 is given with its conserved first and last residue. The D gene is left open where the match is weak. Part of the rows lack a size; the others show once, few, many or a class for expanded clones.

size | D | J | length | V | CDR3 | DNA
NA | NA | TRBJ1-1 | 15 | TRBV2 | CASSPRRQTITEAFF | TGTGCCAGCAGTCCCCGGCGACAGACCATCACTGAAGCTTTCTTT
NA | NA | TRBJ1-5 | 15 | TRBV19 | CASSIGPDSNQPQHF | TGTGCCAGTAGTATAGGGCCCGATAGCAATCAGCCCCAGCATTTT
NA | NA | TRBJ2-5 | 16 | TRBV7-6 | CASSLAGGGVGETQYF | TGTGCCAGCAGCTTAGCAGGAGGGGGGGTTGGCGAGACCCAGTACTTC
NA | NA | TRBJ2-2 | 16 | TRBV9 | CASSVVGEEGTGELFF | TGTGCCAGCAGCGTAGTGGGGGAGGAGGGCACCGGGGAGCTGTTTTTT
NA | TRBD1 | TRBJ2-5 | 16 | TRBV14 | CASSQRTGGMQETQYF | TGTGCCAGCAGCCAGCGGACAGGGGGCATGCAAGAGACCCAGTACTTC
NA | NA | TRBJ2-7 | 14 | TRBV28 | CASSPALGGLEQYF | TGTGCCAGCAGTCCGGCATTGGGGGGGCTCGAGCAGTACTTC
NA | TRBD2 | TRBJ2-1 | 16 | TRBV5-4 | CASSSPSGGQYNEQFF | TGTGCCAGCAGCTCCCCTAGCGGGGGCCAGTACAATGAGCAGTTCTTC
NA | TRBD2 | TRBJ2-5 | 17 | TRBV5-1 | CASSFSGGGLKQETQYF | TGCGCCAGCAGCTTTAGCGGGGGGGGCCTGAAGCAAGAGACCCAGTACTTC
few | TRBD1 | TRBJ1-2 | 14 | TRBV5-1 | CASSLDRAGYGYTF | TGCGCCAGCAGCTTAGACAGGGCGGGCTATGGCTACACCTTC
NA | NA | TRBJ2-1 | 15 | TRBV10-2 | CASSEQARSYNEQFF | TGCGCCAGCAGTGAACAGGCACGCTCCTACAATGAGCAGTTCTTC
NA | TRBD2 | TRBJ2-7 | 17 | TRBV7-9 | CASSNSGTSGRTYEQYF | TGTGCCAGCAGCAACTCCGGGACTAGCGGGAGAACCTACGAGCAGTACTTC
NA | TRBD1 | TRBJ2-1 | 14 | TRBV5-1 | CASSLPTQGNEQFF | TGCGCCAGCAGCTTGCCAACACAGGGGAATGAGCAGTTCTTC
NA | TRBD2 | TRBJ2-1 | 16 | TRBV18 | CASSPLTSGDYNEQFF | TGTGCCAGCTCACCGCTGACTAGCGGGGATTACAATGAGCAGTTCTTC
once | NA | TRBJ2-1 | 13 | TRBV12-3/TRBV12-4 | CASSFRAYNEQFF | TGTGCCAGCAGTTTCCGGGCCTACAATGAGCAGTTCTTC
NA | NA | TRBJ1-2 | 12 | TRBV30 | CAWSPRGFGYTF | TGTGCCTGGTCACCCCGGGGGTTCGGCTACACCTTC
NA | NA | TRBJ1-2 | 13 | TRBV6-1 | CASSEAGVYGYTF | TGTGCCAGCAGTGAAGCAGGGGTCTATGGCTACACCTTC
NA | TRBD1 | TRBJ2-1 | 16 | TRBV7-2 | CASSVRQGGSYNEQFF | TGTGCCAGCAGCGTACGACAGGGCGGCTCCTACAATGAGCAGTTCTTC
few | NA | TRBJ1-5 | 13 | TRBV2 | CATRTDNNQPQHF | TGTGCCACCCGGACAGATAACAATCAGCCCCAGCATTTT
NA | NA | TRBJ2-1 | 15 | TRBV10-3 | CAISPGTLEVDEQFF | TGTGCCATCAGCCCCGGGACACTGGAAGTCGATGAGCAGTTCTTC
NA | NA | TRBJ1-1 | 15 | TRBV29-1 | CSVEDRARGTTEAFF | TGCAGCGTTGAAGACCGAGCACGGGGGACCACTGAAGCTTTCTTT
NA | TRBD1 | TRBJ1-2 | 14 | TRBV2 | CASSEVAGGVGYTF | TGTGCCAGCAGTGAAGTGGCAGGGGGCGTTGGCTACACCTTC
NA | NA | TRBJ1-5 | 14 | TRBV28 | CASSLLVGAGPQHF | TGTGCCAGCAGTTTATTGGTAGGGGCAGGCCCCCAGCATTTT
NA | NA | TRBJ2-3 | 16 | TRBV6-5 | CASSYSGIAYTDTQYF | TGTGCCAGCAGTTACTCGGGCATTGCATACACAGATACGCAGTATTTT
medium-sized | TRBD1 | TRBJ2-3 | 17 | TRBV28 | CAGSLPLTGASTDTQYF | TGTGCCGGCAGTTTACCTTTGACAGGGGCTAGCACAGATACGCAGTATTTT
NA | TRBD2 | TRBJ2-7 | 16 | TRBV5-1 | CASSLVLAGAGDEQYF | TGCGCCAGCAGCTTGGTCCTAGCGGGAGCGGGAGACGAGCAGTACTTC
few | TRBD2 | TRBJ2-7 | 15 | TRBV7-2 | CASSLESLADYEQYF | TGTGCCAGCAGCTTAGAATCCCTAGCGGACTACGAGCAGTACTTC